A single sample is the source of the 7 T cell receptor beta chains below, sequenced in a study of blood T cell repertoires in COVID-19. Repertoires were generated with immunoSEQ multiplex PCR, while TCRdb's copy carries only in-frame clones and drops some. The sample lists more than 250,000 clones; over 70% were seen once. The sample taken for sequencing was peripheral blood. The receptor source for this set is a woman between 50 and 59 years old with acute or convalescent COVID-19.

This chain's CDR3 is CSVDRGHTGELFF. The CDR3 coding sequence is TGCAGCGTTGACAGGGGGCACACCGGGGAGCTGTTTTTT. The gene calls are TRBV29-1 and TRBJ2-2; 8 bases line up with TRBD1. Germline CDR1 SQVTM, CDR2 ANQGSEA. This CDR3 is 13 amino acids long. V shed 3 bases, J shed 3 bases, and the junction held 0 bases outside the gene matches.

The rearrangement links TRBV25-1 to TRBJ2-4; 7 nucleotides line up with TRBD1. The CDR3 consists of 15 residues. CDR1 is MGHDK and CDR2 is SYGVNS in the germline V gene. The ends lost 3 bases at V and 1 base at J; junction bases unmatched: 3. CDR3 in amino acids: CASSDTTGAKNIQYF. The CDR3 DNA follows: TGTGCCAGCAGTGACACGACAGGGGCCAAAAACATTCAGTACTTC. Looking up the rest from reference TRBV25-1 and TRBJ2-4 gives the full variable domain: EADIYQTPRYLVIGTGKKITLECSQTMGHDKMYWYQQDPGMELHLIHYSYGVNSTEKGDLSSESTVSRIRTEHFPLTLESARPSHTSQYLCASSDTTGAKNIQYFGAGTRLSVL.

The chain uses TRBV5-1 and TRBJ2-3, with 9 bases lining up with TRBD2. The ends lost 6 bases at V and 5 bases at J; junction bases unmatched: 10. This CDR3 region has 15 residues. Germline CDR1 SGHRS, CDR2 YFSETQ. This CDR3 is CASTDLAGRGDTQYF. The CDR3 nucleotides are TGCGCCAGCACCGATCTAGCGGGGAGGGGAGATACGCAGTATTTT.

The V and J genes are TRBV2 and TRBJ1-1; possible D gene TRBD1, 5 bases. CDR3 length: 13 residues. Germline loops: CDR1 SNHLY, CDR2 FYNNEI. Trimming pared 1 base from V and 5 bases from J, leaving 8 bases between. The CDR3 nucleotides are TGTGCCAGCAGTGAAGAAGGGGCGACTGAAGCTTTCTTT. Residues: CASSEEGATEAFF.

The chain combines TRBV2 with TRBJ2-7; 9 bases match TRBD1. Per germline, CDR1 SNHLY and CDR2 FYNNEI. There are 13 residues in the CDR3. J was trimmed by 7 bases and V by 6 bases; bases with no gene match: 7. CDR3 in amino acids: CASRPTGGEEQYV. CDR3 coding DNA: TGTGCCAGCAGACCAACAGGGGGCGAGGAGCAGTACGTC.

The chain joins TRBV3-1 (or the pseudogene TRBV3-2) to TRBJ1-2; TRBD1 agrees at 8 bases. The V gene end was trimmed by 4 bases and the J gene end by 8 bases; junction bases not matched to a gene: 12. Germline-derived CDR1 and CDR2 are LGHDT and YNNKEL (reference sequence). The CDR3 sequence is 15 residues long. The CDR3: CASSPTTSTGDGYTF. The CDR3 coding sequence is TGTGCCAGCAGCCCCACCACCTCGACAGGGGACGGCTACACCTTC.

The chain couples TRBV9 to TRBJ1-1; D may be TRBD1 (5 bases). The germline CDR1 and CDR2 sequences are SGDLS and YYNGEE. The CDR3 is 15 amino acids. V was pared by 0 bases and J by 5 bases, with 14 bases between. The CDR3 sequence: CASSVGWGERTEAFF. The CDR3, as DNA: TGTGCCAGCAGCGTAGGGTGGGGCGAGAGAACTGAAGCTTTCTTT.